This note documents a single T cell receptor beta chain sequence. Its antigen is undetermined. Generated by immunoSEQ multiplex PCR, the TCRdb table keeps only in-frame clones and is missing some. The repertoire holds fewer than 50,000 clones, 60% to 80% seen once, with approximately 12% in the top ten. This specimen comes from a study of cytotoxic CD8 clonotypes in ibrutinib-treated CLL. Study-wide findings and caveats: Patients had baseline clonality above age-matched healthy donors, and this clonality moved with circulating CD8+ T-cell counts. The study found clonality rose at ibrutinib response, then fell toward baseline at progression.

Trimming stripped 0 bases from V and 7 bases from J, with 9 bases between. Germline loops: CDR1 LGHNA, CDR2 YSLEER. The CDR3 contains 13 residues. The clonotype comes from a human donor with chronic lymphocytic leukemia. This sample comprised PBMCs, obtained after 12 months of ibrutinib treatment. This chain connects TRBV4-3 to TRBJ2-5, with a tentative D call TRBD2 (5 bases). In DNA, the CDR3 is TGCGCCAGCAGCCAAGACCACGGAGGGACCCAGTACTTC. As protein: CASSQDHGGTQYF.